The present T cell receptor beta chain was sequenced within a study of T cell repertoires in cytomegalovirus infection. Study-level background: Shared public TCR beta signatures pointed to both CMV infection and a matching HLA type. Whole-study results and caveats: Dominating the ex vivo response were TCR beta clonotypes that were CMV-specific and HLA-C-restricted. Carriers of CMV plus the relevant HLA were identified by cumulative public TCR beta family frequency.

Worth noting for this clonotype: Its antigen is unidentified.

In TCRdb, the reads were re-called with MiXCR into one record per CDR3 protein. The sample holds approximately 120,000 distinct CDR3 sequences, about 31% seen once. CDR3 length: 14 residues. Trimming left V 8 bases short and J 5 bases short, with 18 bases between. Per the germline V gene, CDR1 is MNHEY and CDR2 is SMNVEV (reference sequence). The TCR was taken from a human donor in good health (CMV status not recorded). Some clones in this sample may be carry-over from other donors' samples. V gene TRBV27 combines with J gene TRBJ1-1; D gene ambiguous. The source material was CD8+ T cells from cultured PBMCs, sampled from culture after CMV antigen stimulation. Here the CDR3 DNA reads TGTGCCAGCGCGCCTTCGGCATCGTGGACTGAAGCTTTCTTT. Protein product: CASAPSASWTEAFF.